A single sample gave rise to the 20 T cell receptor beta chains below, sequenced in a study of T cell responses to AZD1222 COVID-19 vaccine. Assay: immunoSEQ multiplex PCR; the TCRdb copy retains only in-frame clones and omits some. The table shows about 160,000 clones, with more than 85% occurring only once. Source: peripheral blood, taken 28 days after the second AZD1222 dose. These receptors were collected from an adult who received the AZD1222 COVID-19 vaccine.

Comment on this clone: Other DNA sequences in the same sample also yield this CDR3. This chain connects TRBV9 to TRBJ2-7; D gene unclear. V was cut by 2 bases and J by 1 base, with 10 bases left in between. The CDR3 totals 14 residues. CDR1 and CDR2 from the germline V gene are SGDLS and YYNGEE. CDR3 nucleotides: TGTGCCAGCAGCGTCGACCCTTCTTCCTACGAGCAGTACTTC. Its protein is CASSVDPSSYEQYF.

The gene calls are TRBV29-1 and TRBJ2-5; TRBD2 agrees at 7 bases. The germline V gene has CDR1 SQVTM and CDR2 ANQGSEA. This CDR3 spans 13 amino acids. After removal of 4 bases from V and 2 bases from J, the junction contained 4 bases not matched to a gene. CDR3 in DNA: TGCAGCGTTGTCCGGGAGGCTCAAGAGACCCAGTACTTC. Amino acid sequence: CSVVREAQETQYF.

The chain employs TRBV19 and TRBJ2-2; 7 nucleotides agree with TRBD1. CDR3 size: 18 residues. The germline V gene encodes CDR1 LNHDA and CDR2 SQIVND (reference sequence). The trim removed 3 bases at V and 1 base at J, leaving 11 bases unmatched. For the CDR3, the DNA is TGTGCCAGTAGTATGTGGGCCAGGGGGTTAAGGAACACCGGGGAGCTGTTTTTT. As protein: CASSMWARGLRNTGELFF.

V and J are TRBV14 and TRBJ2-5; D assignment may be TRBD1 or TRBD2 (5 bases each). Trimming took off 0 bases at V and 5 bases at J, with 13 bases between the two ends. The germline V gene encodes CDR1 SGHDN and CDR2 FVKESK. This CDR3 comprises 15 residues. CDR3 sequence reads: CASSQDRTGLETQYF. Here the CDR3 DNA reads TGTGCCAGCAGCCAAGATCGAACGGGGCTGGAGACCCAGTACTTC. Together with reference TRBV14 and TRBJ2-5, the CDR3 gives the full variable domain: EAGVTQFPSHSVIEKGQTVTLRCDPISGHDNLYWYRRVMGKEIKFLLHFVKESKQDESGMPNNRFLAERTGGTYSTLKVQPAELEDSGVYFCASSQDRTGLETQYFGPGTRLLVL.

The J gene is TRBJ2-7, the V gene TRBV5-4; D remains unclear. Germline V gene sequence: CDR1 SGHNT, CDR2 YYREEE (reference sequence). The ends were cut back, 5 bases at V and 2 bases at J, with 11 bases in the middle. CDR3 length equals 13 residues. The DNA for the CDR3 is TGTGCCAGCAGACCTTGGACGGCCTACGAGCAGTACTTC. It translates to CASRPWTAYEQYF.

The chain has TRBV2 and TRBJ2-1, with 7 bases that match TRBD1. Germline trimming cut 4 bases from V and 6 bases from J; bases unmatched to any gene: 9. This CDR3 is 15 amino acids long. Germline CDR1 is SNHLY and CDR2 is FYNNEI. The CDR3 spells CASSVETGFSNEQFF. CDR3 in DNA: TGTGCCAGCAGTGTGGAGACAGGGTTCTCCAATGAGCAGTTCTTC.

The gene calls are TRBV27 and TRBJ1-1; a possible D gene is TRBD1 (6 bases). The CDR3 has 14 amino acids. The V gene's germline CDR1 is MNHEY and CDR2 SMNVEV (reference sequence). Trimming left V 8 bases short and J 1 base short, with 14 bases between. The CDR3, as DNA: TGTGCCAGCGCATACAGGGTACAGAACACTGAAGCTTTCTTT. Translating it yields CASAYRVQNTEAFF.

The CDR3: CASRPGTDTQYF. The CDR3, as DNA: TGTGCCAGCAGACCGGGGACAGATACGCAGTATTTT. The V call is TRBV12-3 or TRBV12-4, the J call TRBJ2-3, with a possible D match to TRBD2 (5 bases). V was shortened by 6 bases and J by 3 bases, with 7 bases between the two germline ends. The CDR3 length is 12 residues.

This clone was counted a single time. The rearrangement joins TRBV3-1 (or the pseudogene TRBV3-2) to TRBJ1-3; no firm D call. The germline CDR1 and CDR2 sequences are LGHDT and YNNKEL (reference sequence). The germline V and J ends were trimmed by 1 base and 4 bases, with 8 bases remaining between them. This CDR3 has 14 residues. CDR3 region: CASSQVGTGNTIYF. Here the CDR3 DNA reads TGTGCCAGCAGCCAAGTCGGTACGGGAAACACCATATATTTT.

The CDR3 DNA reads as TGTGCCAGCAGCTTAGGACAGGGGTATCGTTCACCCCTCCACTTT. Translation: CASSLGQGYRSPLHF. This sequence joins TRBV11-3 and TRBJ1-6, with 8 nucleotides matching TRBD1. Germline trimming cut 1 base from V and 9 bases from J; bases unmatched to any gene: 5. Per germline, CDR1 SGHNT and CDR2 YENEEA. There are 15 residues in the CDR3.

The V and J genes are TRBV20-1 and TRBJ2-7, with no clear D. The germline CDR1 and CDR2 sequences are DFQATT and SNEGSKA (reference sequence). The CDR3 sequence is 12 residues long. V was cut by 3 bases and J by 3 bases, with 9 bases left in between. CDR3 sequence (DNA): TGCAGTGCTAGTCGGCAGAACTACGAGCAGTACTTC. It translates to CSASRQNYEQYF.

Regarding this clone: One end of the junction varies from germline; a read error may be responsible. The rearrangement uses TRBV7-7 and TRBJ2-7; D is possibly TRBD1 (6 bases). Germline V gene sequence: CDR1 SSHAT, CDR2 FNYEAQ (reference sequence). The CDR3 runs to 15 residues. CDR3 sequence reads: CASSLASGTSYKQYF. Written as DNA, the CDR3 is TGTGCTAGCAGCTTAGCCTCCGGGACAAGCTACAAGCAGTACTTC.

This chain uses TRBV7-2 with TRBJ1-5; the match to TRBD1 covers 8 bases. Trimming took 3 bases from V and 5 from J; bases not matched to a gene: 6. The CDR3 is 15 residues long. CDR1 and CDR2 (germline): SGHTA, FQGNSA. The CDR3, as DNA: TGTGCCAGCAGCTTTGCAGGGGGCGCCTATCAGCCCCAGCATTTT. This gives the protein CASSFAGGAYQPQHF.

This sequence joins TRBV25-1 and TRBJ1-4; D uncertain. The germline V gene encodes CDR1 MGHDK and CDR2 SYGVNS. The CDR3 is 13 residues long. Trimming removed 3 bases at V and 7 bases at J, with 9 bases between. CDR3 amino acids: CASSEAAGEKLFF. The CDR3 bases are TGTGCCAGCAGTGAGGCAGCCGGTGAAAAACTGTTTTTT.

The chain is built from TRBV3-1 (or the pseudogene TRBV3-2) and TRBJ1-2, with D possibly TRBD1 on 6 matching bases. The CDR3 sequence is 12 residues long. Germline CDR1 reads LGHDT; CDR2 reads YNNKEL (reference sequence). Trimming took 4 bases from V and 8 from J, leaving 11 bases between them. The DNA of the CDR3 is TGTGCCAGCAGCCTAGGCACAGGGGGCTACACCTTC. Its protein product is CASSLGTGGYTF.

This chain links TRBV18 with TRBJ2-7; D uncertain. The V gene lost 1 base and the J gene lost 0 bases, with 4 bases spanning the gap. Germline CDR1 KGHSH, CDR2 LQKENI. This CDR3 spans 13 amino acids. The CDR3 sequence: CASSPQGSYEQYF. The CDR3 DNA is TGTGCCAGCTCACCACAGGGCTCCTACGAGCAGTACTTC.

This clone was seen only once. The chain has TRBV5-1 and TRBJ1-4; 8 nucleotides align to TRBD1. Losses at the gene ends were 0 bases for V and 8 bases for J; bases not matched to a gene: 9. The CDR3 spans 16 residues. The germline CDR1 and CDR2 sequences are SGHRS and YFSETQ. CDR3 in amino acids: CASSLAAGGAGEKLFF. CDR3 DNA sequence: TGCGCCAGCAGCTTGGCTGCAGGGGGCGCGGGCGAAAAACTGTTTTTT.

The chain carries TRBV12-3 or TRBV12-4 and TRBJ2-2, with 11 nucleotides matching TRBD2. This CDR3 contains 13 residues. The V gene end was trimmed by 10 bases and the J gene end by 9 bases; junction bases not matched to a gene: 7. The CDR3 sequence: CATLAGGNRELFF. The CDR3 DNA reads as TGTGCCACCTTAGCGGGAGGGAACCGGGAGCTGTTTTTT.

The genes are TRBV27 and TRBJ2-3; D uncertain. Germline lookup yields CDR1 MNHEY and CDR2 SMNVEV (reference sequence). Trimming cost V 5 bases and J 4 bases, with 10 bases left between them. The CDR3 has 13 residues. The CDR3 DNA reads TGTGCCAGCAGTACTTGGCCCTCAGATACGCAGTATTTT. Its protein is CASSTWPSDTQYF.

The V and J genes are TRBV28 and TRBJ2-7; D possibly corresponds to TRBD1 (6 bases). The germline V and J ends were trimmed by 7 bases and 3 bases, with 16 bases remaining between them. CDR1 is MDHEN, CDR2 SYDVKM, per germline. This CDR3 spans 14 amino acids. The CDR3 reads CASTLGTTNYEQYF. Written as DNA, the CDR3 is TGTGCCAGCACCCTGGGGACAACAAACTACGAGCAGTACTTC.